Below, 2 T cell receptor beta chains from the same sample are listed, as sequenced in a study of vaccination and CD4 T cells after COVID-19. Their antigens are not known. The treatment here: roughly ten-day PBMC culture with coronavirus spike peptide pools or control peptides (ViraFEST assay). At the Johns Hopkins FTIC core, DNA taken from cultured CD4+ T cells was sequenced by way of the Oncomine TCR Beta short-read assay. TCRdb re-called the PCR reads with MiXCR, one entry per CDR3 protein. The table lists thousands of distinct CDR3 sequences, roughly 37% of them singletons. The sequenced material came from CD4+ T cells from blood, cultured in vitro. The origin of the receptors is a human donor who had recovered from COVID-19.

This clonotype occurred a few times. In DNA, the CDR3 is TGTGCCAGGGGGCCCCGGGACACATTCTACGAGCAGTACTTC. Translation: CARGPRDTFYEQYF. The chain combines TRBV21-1 with TRBJ2-7; the D call in the table, TRBD1, was not verified against the DNA. TRBV21-1 is assigned pseudogene status. The CDR3 is 14 residues long.

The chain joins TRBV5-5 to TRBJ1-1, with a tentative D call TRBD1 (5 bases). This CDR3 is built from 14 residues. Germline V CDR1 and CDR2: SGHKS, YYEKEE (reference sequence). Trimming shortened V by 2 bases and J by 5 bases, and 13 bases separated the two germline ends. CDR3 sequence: CASSFRDRETEAFF. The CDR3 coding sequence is TGTGCCAGCAGCTTCCGGGACCGGGAAACTGAAGCTTTCTTT. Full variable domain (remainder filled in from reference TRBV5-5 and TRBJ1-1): DAGVTQSPTHLIKTRGQQVTLRCSPISGHKSVSWYQQVLGQGPQFIFQYYEKEERGRGNFPDRFSARQFPNYSSELNVNALLLGDSALYLCASSFRDRETEAFFGQGTRLTVV.